The rows below give T cell receptor beta chains drawn from one sample of a study of T cell repertoires in cytomegalovirus infection. A single record per CDR3 protein comes from TCRdb applying MiXCR to the reads. The table shows about 230,000 distinct CDR3 sequences, with 20% to 25% occurring only once. The sample comprised CD8+ T cells from PBMCs. The receptor set was obtained from a human donor in good health (CMV status not recorded). Some clones in this sample may be carry-over from other donors' samples. CDR3s include the opening cysteine and the closing phenylalanine or tryptophan. The D gene is left open where the match is weak. Only part of the rows carry a size: once, few, many, or a class if the clone is expanded.

cdr3_nt	cdr3_aa	v_call	j_call	clone_size	d_call
TGTGCCAGCATTCCTTCGGTCCTACTGGGAGAGACCCAGTACTTC	CASIPSVLLGETQYF	TRBV28	TRBJ2-5	NA	NA
TGTGCCAGCAGCTTAGTTGGGGAACGGACCCAGTACTTC	CASSLVGERTQYF	TRBV7-2	TRBJ2-5	many	NA
TGTGCCAGCAGTGGCCTGCGCCTCTCTGGGGCCAACGTCCTGACTTTC	CASSGLRLSGANVLTF	TRBV2	TRBJ2-6	NA	NA
TGTGCTAGTGGTTTGGGGGGCGCTTTCCCCGGGGAGCTGTTTTTT	CASGLGGAFPGELFF	TRBV12-5	TRBJ2-2	few	NA
TGTGCCAGCAGCCCAACCGCCGAAGCTTTCTTT	CASSPTAEAFF	TRBV7-9	TRBJ1-1	few	NA
TGTGCCAGCAGTTCCCCTCTGGGAAACACCATATATTTT	CASSSPLGNTIYF	TRBV27	TRBJ1-3	NA	NA
TGTGCCAGCAGCAGCACCCAGGTTGCCAATCAGCCCCAGCATTTT	CASSSTQVANQPQHF	TRBV12-3/TRBV12-4	TRBJ1-5	many	NA
TGTGCCAGCTCACTAACAGGGGATTACTACAATGAGCAGTTCTTC	CASSLTGDYYNEQFF	TRBV18	TRBJ2-1	few	TRBD1
TGTGCCAGCAGCTCCAGAGCCGGGACCGACTATGGCTACACCTTC	CASSSRAGTDYGYTF	TRBV7-8	TRBJ1-2	many	NA
TGCGCCAGCAGCCAAGAGGGTCGAGAGGAGACCCAGTACTTC	CASSQEGREETQYF	TRBV4-1	TRBJ2-5	few	NA
TGTGCCAGCAGTTTCTCGGGGACACCAACCGAGCAGTACTTC	CASSFSGTPTEQYF	TRBV28	TRBJ2-7	many	NA
TGTGCCAGCAGTGAGCCCTCCGGGACCCAGTACTTC	CASSEPSGTQYF	TRBV25-1	TRBJ2-5	few	NA
TGCGCCAGCAGGACCGGGATCGAGGATATCGAGCAGTACTTC	CASRTGIEDIEQYF	TRBV5-1	TRBJ2-7	NA	NA
TGTGCCAGCAGCGGAGACGGGAACACTGAAGCTTTCTTT	CASSGDGNTEAFF	TRBV7-9	TRBJ1-1	NA	NA
TGCAGTGCTGGGACGGGGGACAGTAGCACAGATACGCAGTATTTT	CSAGTGDSSTDTQYF	TRBV20-1	TRBJ2-3	NA	NA
TGCGCCAGCAGCGGTCCCCAGGGATACGAGCAGTACTTC	CASSGPQGYEQYF	TRBV5-1	TRBJ2-7	few	NA
TGTGCCAGCAGTTTGACAGGGGATGAAGCTTTCTTT	CASSLTGDEAFF	TRBV12-3/TRBV12-4	TRBJ1-1	NA	TRBD1
TGTGCCAGTAGTATAGGACGGACTTTAGATGAGCAGTTCTTC	CASSIGRTLDEQFF	TRBV19	TRBJ2-1	few	NA
TGCGCCAGCAATCTCTGGGGGATGAACACTGAAGCTTTCTTT	CASNLWGMNTEAFF	TRBV5-1	TRBJ1-1	NA	NA
TGCGCCAGCAGCTTAACGACCGGGACAGGCCGCTACGAGCAGTACTTC	CASSLTTGTGRYEQYF	TRBV4-1	TRBJ2-7	few	TRBD1
TGTGCCAGCAGCTTGGGACTTACCAATGAGCAGTTCTTC	CASSLGLTNEQFF	TRBV9	TRBJ2-1	few	NA
TGTGCCAGCAGCCACAGGGAAGCTAACTATGGCTACACCTTC	CASSHREANYGYTF	TRBV7-9	TRBJ1-2	few	NA
TGTGCCAGCAGCTTGACGACCACCACAGATACGCAGTATTTT	CASSLTTTTDTQYF	TRBV7-2	TRBJ2-3	medium-sized	NA